The source of this T cell receptor beta chain is a study of T cell responses to AZD1222 COVID-19 vaccine. The study, taken as a whole, reports: There were vaccine-associated CD4 TCRs across spike, dominant at 160-218 and 743-854. Per reports, nearly half of all spike-specific TCRs target regions that are unmutated in variants. None of the repertoires were sampled until the peak T cell response had passed.

This CDR3 spans 14 amino acids. CDR1 and CDR2 from the germline V gene are GTSNPN and SVGIG (reference sequence). Trimming cost V 6 bases and J 3 bases; bases outside gene matches: 11. Points on this clone: Its antigen is not identified.

TCRdb keeps only in-frame clones here, not all; method: immunoSEQ multiplex PCR. In the table there are 95,000 to 100,000 clones, around nine tenths of which are singletons. V and J are TRBV30 and TRBJ2-7; 7 positions agree with TRBD1. The source of this sequence is an adult in good health. This material consisted of peripheral blood, taken on day 0 of AZD1222 vaccination. Written as DNA, the CDR3 is TGTGCCTGCCTTGGGACAGATCGGAACTACGAGCAGTACTTC. Amino acids: CACLGTDRNYEQYF.